The sequence of this TCR beta chain was determined in a study of T-cell memory formation after mild COVID-19. The overall study: TCR clustering was largely donor specific. Study-level results: Researchers report contracting CD4+ clones mostly in CM and EM, with CD8+ clones in EMRA.

Turning to this clonotype: Its target is unknown.

TCR alpha and TCR beta cDNA libraries with sample barcodes and UMIs came from 5'RACE using constant-segment primers. TCRdb recomputed calls from the 5' RACE reads with MiXCR, one row per CDR3 protein. In the table there are some 350,000 distinct CDR3 sequences, more than 15% of which are singletons. V lost 4 bases to trimming and J lost 9 bases; unmatched junction nucleotides: 8. The CDR3 sequence is 14 residues long. Germline V gene lookup returns CDR1 SGHTA and CDR2 FQGNSA. The rearrangement joins TRBV7-2 to TRBJ2-1, with 8 bases lining up with TRBD2. Sequenced material: PBMCs or a T cell subset sorted from them (not recorded which). The TCR was taken from a man between 18 and 35 years old who had mild COVID-19 (a few samples of this study predate the infection). Cell type and time point are not known. Here the CDR3 DNA reads TGTGCCAGCAGCTCATCCGGACTAGCAAGTGAGCAGTTCTTC. Protein sequence: CASSSSGLASEQFF.